This entry lists 24 T cell receptor beta chains sequenced from one sample in a study of T cell responses to AZD1222 COVID-19 vaccine. This table comes from immunoSEQ multiplex PCR, and its TCRdb copy is limited to in-frame clones, with some not included. The repertoire includes about 180,000 clones, 88% of them detected once, and roughly 0.5% sits in the top ten. The sample in question was peripheral blood, obtained on day 0 of AZD1222 vaccination. These receptors were taken from an adult in good health.

The chain links TRBV5-1 to TRBJ2-3; perhaps D is TRBD1 or TRBD2 (7 bases each). The CDR3 is made up of 17 amino acids. Germline values: CDR1 SGHRS, CDR2 YFSETQ. V was pared by 0 bases and J by 4 bases, with 18 bases between. CDR3 nucleotides: TGCGCCAGCAGCTTGGCGGGGACAGTGGGGAGGGCAGATACGCAGTATTTT. This codes for CASSLAGTVGRADTQYF.

Here the CDR3 reads CATSRYGEGGNQPQHF. The CDR3, as DNA: TGTGCCACCAGCAGATACGGGGAAGGGGGCAATCAGCCCCAGCATTTT. This chain connects TRBV15 to TRBJ1-5, with D possibly being TRBD1 (5 bases). V was clipped by 2 bases and J by 2 bases, with 13 bases between them. The CDR3 sequence is 16 residues long. Germline V gene lookup returns CDR1 LNHNV and CDR2 YYDKDF (reference sequence).

There are a few counts of this clone. V usage is TRBV27 and J usage is TRBJ1-3; TRBD1 is a possible D gene (6 bases). CDR1 and CDR2 from the germline V gene are MNHEY and SMNVEV (reference sequence). V was pared by 2 bases and J by 3 bases, with 11 bases between. This CDR3 spans 15 amino acids. Here the CDR3 DNA reads TGTGCCAGCAGTTTACGATGGGACATTGGAAACACCATATATTTT. Translation: CASSLRWDIGNTIYF.

CDR3 in DNA: TGTGCCAGCAGCCCGCTTGATCAGGGCGGCTACACCTTC. It codes for CASSPLDQGGYTF. The chain uses TRBV11-2 and TRBJ1-2; D possibly corresponds to TRBD1 (5 bases). The CDR3 spans 13 residues. V was shortened by 5 bases and J by 8 bases, with 15 bases between the two germline ends. Germline CDR1 is SGHAT and CDR2 is FQNNGV.

This clone was observed a single time. This chain's CDR3 is CASSRGANYNEQFF. CDR3 DNA: TGTGCCAGCAGCCGCGGGGCCAACTACAATGAGCAGTTCTTC. The gene calls are TRBV7-9 and TRBJ2-1; tentatively, D is TRBD2 (6 bases). V was cut by 5 bases and J by 3 bases, with 11 bases left in between. CDR1 is SEHNR, CDR2 FQNEAQ, per germline (reference sequence). The CDR3 covers 14 residues.

The chain employs TRBV28 and TRBJ2-1, with D uncertain. The V end was cut by 6 bases, the J end by 7 bases, with 13 bases between. This CDR3 has 13 residues. Per germline, CDR1 MDHEN and CDR2 SYDVKM. CDR3 sequence reads: CASSRTFGNEQFF. Written as DNA, the CDR3 is TGTGCCAGCAGCCGTACGTTCGGGAATGAGCAGTTCTTC.

The gene calls are TRBV27 and TRBJ2-3, with D possibly TRBD1 on 6 matching bases. CDR1 and CDR2 from the germline V gene are MNHEY and SMNVEV (reference sequence). CDR3 size: 14 residues. V lost 0 bases and J 5 bases, leaving 9 bases between the germline ends. The CDR3 DNA reads TGTGCCAGCAGTTTATCGAACAGGGAAGATACGCAGTATTTT. Its protein is CASSLSNREDTQYF.

This chain uses TRBV5-1 with TRBJ1-1; perhaps TRBD1 as D (5 bases). Germline-derived CDR1 and CDR2 are SGHRS and YFSETQ. CDR3 length: 14 residues. Between the trimmed V and J ends, which lost 0 bases and 6 bases, there was a span of 12 bases. CDR3 region: CASSLGGTGPEAFF. CDR3 in DNA: TGCGCCAGCAGCTTGGGGGGGACCGGCCCTGAAGCTTTCTTT.

The chain couples TRBV3-1 (or the pseudogene TRBV3-2) to TRBJ2-2, with 7 bases lining up with TRBD2. Germline CDR1 and CDR2: LGHDT and YNNKEL (reference sequence). Losses at the gene ends were 6 bases for V and 5 bases for J; bases not matched to a gene: 6. The CDR3 has 14 amino acids. The CDR3 sequence: CASSPGGRTGELFF. CDR3 sequence (DNA): TGTGCCAGCAGTCCCGGGGGGAGGACCGGGGAGCTGTTTTTT.

The CDR3 DNA sequence: TGTGCTAGTGCCGGGACTAGTTGGCAGACCCAGTACTTC. It encodes CASAGTSWQTQYF. The rearrangement links TRBV12-5 to TRBJ2-5; 8 nucleotides line up with TRBD2. V shed 7 bases, J shed 6 bases, and the junction held 7 bases outside the gene matches. Germline CDR1 is LGHNT and CDR2 is FRNRAP. This CDR3 has 13 amino acids.

The V gene is TRBV5-1, the J gene TRBJ2-3, with TRBD2 matching over 13 bases. Looked up from germline, CDR1 is SGHRS and CDR2 is YFSETQ. This CDR3 has 16 residues. The ends lost 4 bases at V and 8 bases at J; junction bases unmatched: 10. The CDR3 coding sequence is TGCGCCAGCAGCCTATCGACTAGCGGGGGGCGGGGTACGCAGTATTTT. Translated, it gives CASSLSTSGGRGTQYF. Based on the CDR3 plus reference TRBV5-1 and TRBJ2-3, the full variable domain is KAGVTQTPRYLIKTRGQQVTLSCSPISGHRSVSWYQQTPGQGLQFLFEYFSETQRNKGNFPGRFSGRQFSNSRSEMNVSTLELGDSALYLCASSLSTSGGRGTQYFGPGTRLTVL.

The V gene is TRBV6-1, the J gene TRBJ2-7, with D possibly being TRBD1 (6 bases). The V and J ends lost 1 base and 4 bases respectively, with 17 bases between them. The germline V gene encodes CDR1 MNHNS and CDR2 SASEGT. This CDR3 is built from 16 residues. In DNA, the CDR3 is TGTGCCAGCAGTGAAGGGGATAGCTGGACAGTTTACGAGCAGTACTTC. Protein: CASSEGDSWTVYEQYF.

The chain links TRBV24-1 to TRBJ2-7; 10 positions agree with TRBD1. Per the germline V gene, CDR1 is KGHDR and CDR2 is SFDVKD. The CDR3 runs 15 residues. Losses at the gene ends were 4 bases for V and 6 bases for J; bases not matched to a gene: 8. CDR3 in DNA: TGTGCCACCAGTGAGGCCGGGACAGGGGCGGTCGAGCAGTACTTC. Translated, it gives CATSEAGTGAVEQYF.

V usage is TRBV6-5 and J usage is TRBJ2-7; 8 bases line up with TRBD2. With V trimmed by 6 bases and J by 2 bases, 3 bases remained unmatched. The CDR3 loop spans 13 amino acids. CDR1 and CDR2 from the germline V gene are MNHEY and SVGAGI. DNA of the CDR3: TGTGCCAGCAGGCCGGGGGGGACCTACGAGCAGTACTTC. As protein: CASRPGGTYEQYF.

The V call is TRBV7-3, the J call TRBJ1-1, with D perhaps matching TRBD1 (5 bases). The CDR3 has 15 residues. CDR1 is SGHTA and CDR2 is FQGTGA in the germline V gene. Trimming removed 1 base at V and 0 bases at J, with 9 bases between. Written as DNA, the CDR3 is TGTGCCAGCAGCTTAAATCAGGGATTGAACACTGAAGCTTTCTTT. Its translation is CASSLNQGLNTEAFF.

The chain uses TRBV19 and TRBJ2-4; TRBD2 matches at 9 bases. CDR1 is LNHDA and CDR2 is SQIVND in the germline V gene (reference sequence). The V and J ends lost 3 bases and 4 bases, in that order; junction bases with no gene match: 7. The CDR3 is made up of 16 amino acids. Here the CDR3 reads CASSIPSTSGKNIQYF. In DNA form, the CDR3 reads TGTGCCAGTAGTATCCCCTCGACTAGCGGAAAAAACATTCAGTACTTC. Full variable domain (rest looked up from reference TRBV19 and TRBJ2-4): DGGITQSPKYLFRKEGQNVTLSCEQNLNHDAMYWYRQDPGQGLRLIYYSQIVNDFQKGDIAEGYSVSREKKESFPLTVTSAQKNPTAFYLCASSIPSTSGKNIQYFGAGTRLSVL.

This chain links TRBV27 with TRBJ2-7, with TRBD2 identical over 11 bases. The CDR3 sequence is 15 residues long. The germline V gene encodes CDR1 MNHEY and CDR2 SMNVEV (reference sequence). V lost 7 bases, J lost 3 bases, and 8 bases stayed unmatched. The CDR3 DNA reads as TGTGCCAGCAAGGAATTCCTAGCGGGGGGCTACGAGCAGTACTTC. Encoded protein: CASKEFLAGGYEQYF.

The chain uses TRBV4-3 and TRBJ2-7; a weak D match, TRBD2 (6 bases). The CDR3 spans 15 residues. The germline CDR1 and CDR2 sequences are LGHNA and YSLEER. Trimming took 0 bases from V and 4 from J, leaving 13 bases between them. DNA for the CDR3: TGCGCCAGCAGCCAAGACTCGGAGGGGTTGTACGAGCAGTACTTC. The encoded protein is CASSQDSEGLYEQYF.

Here the CDR3 reads CASSYLDRGNSPLHF. In nucleotides, the CDR3 is TGTGCCAGCAGTTACCTGGACAGGGGGAATTCACCCCTCCACTTT. The genes are TRBV6-5 and TRBJ1-6; 10 bases map to TRBD1. The length of the CDR3 is 15 residues. Germline lookup yields CDR1 MNHEY and CDR2 SVGAGI. After removal of 2 bases from V and 7 bases from J, the junction contained 2 bases not matched to a gene.

The chain links TRBV18 to TRBJ2-1; 7 positions match TRBD2. The CDR3 spans 17 residues. Losses at the gene ends were 2 bases for V and 0 bases for J; bases not matched to a gene: 7. Germline V gene data show CDR1 as KGHSH and CDR2 as LQKENI. In DNA, the CDR3 is TGTGCCAGCTCACCATCGGAAGCGGGGAGCTCCTACAATGAGCAGTTCTTC. Translating it yields CASSPSEAGSSYNEQFF.

This clone has just a few counts. The chain uses TRBV19 and TRBJ2-2; weak D call: TRBD1 (6 bases). This CDR3 region has 16 residues. Trimming removed 6 bases at V and 4 bases at J, with 18 bases between. The V gene's germline CDR1 is LNHDA and CDR2 SQIVND (reference sequence). The CDR3 loop is CASRGRLGAVTGELFF. CDR3 sequence (DNA): TGTGCCAGTAGGGGTCGCCTGGGGGCAGTCACCGGGGAGCTGTTTTTT.

CDR3 bases: TGTGCCAGCAGCCCCGGGGGACAGGGCTATGGCTACACCTTC. Its protein product is CASSPGGQGYGYTF. V usage is TRBV7-3 and J usage is TRBJ1-2; TRBD1 matches 9 bases. The V gene end was trimmed by 5 bases and the J gene end by 4 bases; junction bases not matched to a gene: 5. The CDR3 is made up of 14 amino acids. The germline V gene has CDR1 SGHTA and CDR2 FQGTGA.

The chain uses TRBV19 and TRBJ1-1; TRBD1 agrees at 8 bases. V lost 5 bases and J lost 5; bases outside the gene matches: 7. The germline CDR1 and CDR2 sequences are LNHDA and SQIVND (reference sequence). This CDR3 has 14 residues. CDR3 DNA: TGTGCCAGTAGTTTCGGGACAGGTAGGACTGAAGCTTTCTTT. Its protein product is CASSFGTGRTEAFF.

This chain connects TRBV5-1 to TRBJ2-4; D unresolved. The CDR3 has 15 amino acids. V lost 0 bases to trimming and J lost 6 bases, with 13 bases between them. Germline V gene data show CDR1 as SGHRS and CDR2 as YFSETQ. This CDR3 is CASSLEAGNSNIQYF. The CDR3 DNA reads TGCGCCAGCAGCTTGGAGGCAGGTAACTCAAACATTCAGTACTTC.